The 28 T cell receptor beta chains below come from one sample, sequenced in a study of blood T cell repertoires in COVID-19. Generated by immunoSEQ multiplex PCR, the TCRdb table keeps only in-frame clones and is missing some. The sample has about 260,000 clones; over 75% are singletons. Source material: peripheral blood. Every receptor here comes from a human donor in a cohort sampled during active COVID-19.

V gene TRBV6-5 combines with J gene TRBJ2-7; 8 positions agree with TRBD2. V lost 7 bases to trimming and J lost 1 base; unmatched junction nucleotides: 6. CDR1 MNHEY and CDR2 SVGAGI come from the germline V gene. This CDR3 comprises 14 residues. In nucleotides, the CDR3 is TGTGCCAGCACGGGGGGGCTGGTTTCCTACGAGCAGTACTTC. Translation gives CASTGGLVSYEQYF.

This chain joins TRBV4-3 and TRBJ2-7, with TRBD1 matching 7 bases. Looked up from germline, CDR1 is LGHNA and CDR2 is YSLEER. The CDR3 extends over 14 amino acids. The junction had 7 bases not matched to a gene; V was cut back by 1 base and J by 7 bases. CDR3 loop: CASSQARQGGEQYF. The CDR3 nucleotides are TGCGCCAGCAGCCAAGCTAGACAGGGCGGGGAGCAGTACTTC.

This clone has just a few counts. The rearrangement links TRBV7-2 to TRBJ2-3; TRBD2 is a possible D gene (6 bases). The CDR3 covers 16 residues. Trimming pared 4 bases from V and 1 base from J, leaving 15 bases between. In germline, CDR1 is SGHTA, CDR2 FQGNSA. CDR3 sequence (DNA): TGTGCCAGCAGCTCATCGGGCGGGGACGGCACAGATACGCAGTATTTT. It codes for CASSSSGGDGTDTQYF.

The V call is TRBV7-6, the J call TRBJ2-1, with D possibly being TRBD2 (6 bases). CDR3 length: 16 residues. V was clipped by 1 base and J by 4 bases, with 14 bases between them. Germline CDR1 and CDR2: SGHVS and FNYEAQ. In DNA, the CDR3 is TGTGCCAGCAGCTTAGACGGGGTAGCGGCTTACAATGAGCAGTTCTTC. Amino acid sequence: CASSLDGVAAYNEQFF.

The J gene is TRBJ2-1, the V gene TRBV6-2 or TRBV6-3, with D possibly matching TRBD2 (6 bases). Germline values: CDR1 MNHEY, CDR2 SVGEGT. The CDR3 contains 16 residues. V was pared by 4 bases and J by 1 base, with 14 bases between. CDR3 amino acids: CASSSSLAQSYNEQFF. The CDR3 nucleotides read TGTGCCAGCAGTTCCTCTCTAGCGCAGTCCTACAATGAGCAGTTCTTC.

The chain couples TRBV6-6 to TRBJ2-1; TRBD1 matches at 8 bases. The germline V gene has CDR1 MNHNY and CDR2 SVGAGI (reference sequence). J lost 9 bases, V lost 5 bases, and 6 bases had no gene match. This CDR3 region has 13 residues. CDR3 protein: CASSRTGLGEQFF. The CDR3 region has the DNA TGTGCCAGCAGTCGGACAGGGTTGGGTGAGCAGTTCTTC.

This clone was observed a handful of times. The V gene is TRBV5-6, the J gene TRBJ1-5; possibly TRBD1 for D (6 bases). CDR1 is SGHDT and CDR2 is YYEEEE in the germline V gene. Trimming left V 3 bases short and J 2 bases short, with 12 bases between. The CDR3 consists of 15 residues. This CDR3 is CASSSGAGGNQPQHF. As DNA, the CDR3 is TGTGCCAGCAGCTCAGGGGCGGGCGGCAATCAGCCCCAGCATTTT.

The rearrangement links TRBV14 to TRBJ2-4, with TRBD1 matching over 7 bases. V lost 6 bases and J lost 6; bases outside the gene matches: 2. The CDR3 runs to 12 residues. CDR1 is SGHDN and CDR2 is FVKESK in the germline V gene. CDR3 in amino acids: CASSRDRNIQYF. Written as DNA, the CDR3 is TGTGCCAGCAGTCGGGACAGAAACATTCAGTACTTC.

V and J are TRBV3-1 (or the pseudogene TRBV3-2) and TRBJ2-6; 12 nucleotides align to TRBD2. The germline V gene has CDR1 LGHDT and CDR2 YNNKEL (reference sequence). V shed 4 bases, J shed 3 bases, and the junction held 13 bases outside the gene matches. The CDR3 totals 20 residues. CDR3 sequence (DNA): TGTGCCAGCAGCCCTACTAGCTCACTAGCGGGAGGTAGTGGGGCCAACGTCCTGACTTTC. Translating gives CASSPTSSLAGGSGANVLTF.

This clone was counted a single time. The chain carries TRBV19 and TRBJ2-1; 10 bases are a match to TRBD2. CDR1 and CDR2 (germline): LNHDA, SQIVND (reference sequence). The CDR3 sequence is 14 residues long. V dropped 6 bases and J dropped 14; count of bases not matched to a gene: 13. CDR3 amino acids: CASSPLASGRAKFF. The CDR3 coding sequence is TGTGCCAGTAGCCCTCTAGCGAGCGGGAGGGCCAAGTTCTTC.

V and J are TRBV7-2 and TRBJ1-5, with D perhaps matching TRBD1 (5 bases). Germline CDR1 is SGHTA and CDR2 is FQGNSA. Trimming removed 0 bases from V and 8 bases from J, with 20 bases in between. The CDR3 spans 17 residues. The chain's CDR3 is CASSLAQGSSSIKPQHF. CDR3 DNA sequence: TGTGCCAGCAGCTTAGCTCAGGGCAGTTCTTCAATCAAGCCCCAGCATTTT.

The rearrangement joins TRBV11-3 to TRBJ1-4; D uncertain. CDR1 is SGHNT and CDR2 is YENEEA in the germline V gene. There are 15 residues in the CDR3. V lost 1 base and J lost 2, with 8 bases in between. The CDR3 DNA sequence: TGTGCCAGCAGCTTAGGATCCGGGACTAATGAAAAACTGTTTTTT. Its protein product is CASSLGSGTNEKLFF.

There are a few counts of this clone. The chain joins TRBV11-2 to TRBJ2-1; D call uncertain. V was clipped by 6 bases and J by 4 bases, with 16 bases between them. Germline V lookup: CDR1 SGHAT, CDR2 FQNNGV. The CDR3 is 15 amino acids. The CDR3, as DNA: TGTGCCAGCAGACTGGGCGCCACCTCTTACAATGAGCAGTTCTTC. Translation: CASRLGATSYNEQFF.

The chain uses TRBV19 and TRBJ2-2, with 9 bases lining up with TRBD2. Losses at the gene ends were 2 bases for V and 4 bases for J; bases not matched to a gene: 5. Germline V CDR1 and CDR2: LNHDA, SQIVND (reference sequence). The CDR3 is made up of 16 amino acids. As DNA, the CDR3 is TGTGCCAGTAGTATATCTAGCGGGGATCTCACCGGGGAGCTGTTTTTT. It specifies CASSISSGDLTGELFF.

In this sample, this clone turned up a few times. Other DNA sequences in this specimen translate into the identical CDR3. In nucleotides, the CDR3 is TGTGCCAGCAGCTTAGTAGGTCTAGCGGGAGGCACCGGGGAGCTGTTTTTT. This gives the protein CASSLVGLAGGTGELFF. The V and J genes are TRBV7-2 and TRBJ2-2; TRBD2 matches at 11 bases. Trimming at V came to 1 base and at J to 4 bases, leaving 5 bases not matched to a gene. The germline V gene encodes CDR1 SGHTA and CDR2 FQGNSA. This CDR3 has 17 residues.

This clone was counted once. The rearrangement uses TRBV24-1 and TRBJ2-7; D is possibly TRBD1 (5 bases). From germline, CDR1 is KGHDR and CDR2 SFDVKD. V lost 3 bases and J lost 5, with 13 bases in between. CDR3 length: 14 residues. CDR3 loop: CATSDTRTTHEQYF. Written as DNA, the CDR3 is TGTGCCACCAGTGATACCCGGACAACCCACGAGCAGTACTTC.

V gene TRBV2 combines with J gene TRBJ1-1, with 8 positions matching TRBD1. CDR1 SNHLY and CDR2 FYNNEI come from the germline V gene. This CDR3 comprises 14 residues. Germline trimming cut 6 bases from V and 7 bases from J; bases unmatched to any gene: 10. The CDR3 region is CASSYKTGVVEAFF. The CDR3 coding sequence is TGTGCCAGCAGCTATAAGACAGGGGTCGTTGAAGCTTTCTTT.

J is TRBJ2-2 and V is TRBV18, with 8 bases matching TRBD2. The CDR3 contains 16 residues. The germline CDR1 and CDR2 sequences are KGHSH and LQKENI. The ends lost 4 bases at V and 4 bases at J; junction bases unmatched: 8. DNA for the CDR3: TGTGCCAGCTCACGAGAGGGACTAGATGGCACCGGGGAGCTGTTTTTT. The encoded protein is CASSREGLDGTGELFF.

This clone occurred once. CDR3 bases: TGTGCCAGCAGCCCGATTCAGGGTAACTATGGCTACACCTTC. It translates to CASSPIQGNYGYTF. The rearrangement joins TRBV7-9 to TRBJ1-2, with D possibly TRBD1 on 5 matching bases. Germline V gene sequence: CDR1 SEHNR, CDR2 FQNEAQ (reference sequence). The CDR3 loop spans 14 amino acids. The V gene lost 5 bases and the J gene lost 1 base, with 11 bases spanning the gap.

CDR3 in DNA: TGTGCCAGTAGTTCACGACTAGCGGGAGGGTTCAATGAGCAGTTCTTC. Amino acids: CASSSRLAGGFNEQFF. This chain uses TRBV19 with TRBJ2-1, with TRBD2 matching over 14 bases. With 5 bases clipped from V and 6 bases from J, the junction kept 6 bases outside the gene matches. The CDR3 has 16 amino acids. Germline values: CDR1 LNHDA, CDR2 SQIVND (reference sequence). Full variable domain (remainder filled in from reference TRBV19 and TRBJ2-1): DGGITQSPKYLFRKEGQNVTLSCEQNLNHDAMYWYRQDPGQGLRLIYYSQIVNDFQKGDIAEGYSVSREKKESFPLTVTSAQKNPTAFYLCASSSRLAGGFNEQFFGPGTRLTVL.

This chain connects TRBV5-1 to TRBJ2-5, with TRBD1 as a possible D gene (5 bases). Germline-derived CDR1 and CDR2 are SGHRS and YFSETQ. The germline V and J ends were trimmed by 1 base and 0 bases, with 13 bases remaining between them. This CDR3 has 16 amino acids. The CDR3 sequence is CASSLLAGSNQETQYF. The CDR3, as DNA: TGCGCCAGCAGCTTGCTGGCAGGGTCTAACCAAGAGACCCAGTACTTC. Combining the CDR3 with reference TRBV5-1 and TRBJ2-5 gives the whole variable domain KAGVTQTPRYLIKTRGQQVTLSCSPISGHRSVSWYQQTPGQGLQFLFEYFSETQRNKGNFPGRFSGRQFSNSRSEMNVSTLELGDSALYLCASSLLAGSNQETQYFGPGTRLLVL.

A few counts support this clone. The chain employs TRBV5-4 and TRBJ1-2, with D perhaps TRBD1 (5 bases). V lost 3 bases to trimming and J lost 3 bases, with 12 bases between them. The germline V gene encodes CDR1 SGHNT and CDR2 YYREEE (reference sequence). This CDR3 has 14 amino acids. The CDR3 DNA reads TGTGCCAGCAGCTGGCGGGGCGCTGACTATGGCTACACCTTC. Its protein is CASSWRGADYGYTF.

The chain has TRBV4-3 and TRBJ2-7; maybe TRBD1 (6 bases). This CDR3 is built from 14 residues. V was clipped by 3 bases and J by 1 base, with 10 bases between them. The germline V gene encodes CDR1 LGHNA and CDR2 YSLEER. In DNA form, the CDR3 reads TGCGCCAGCAGCCAGTCCGGGACATCCTACGAGCAGTACTTC. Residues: CASSQSGTSYEQYF.

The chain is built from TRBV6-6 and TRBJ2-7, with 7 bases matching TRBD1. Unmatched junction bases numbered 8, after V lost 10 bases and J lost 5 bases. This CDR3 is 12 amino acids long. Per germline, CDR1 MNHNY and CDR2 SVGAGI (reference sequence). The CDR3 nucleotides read TGTGCCACCATGGACAGGTCGGACGAGCAGTACTTC. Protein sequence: CATMDRSDEQYF.

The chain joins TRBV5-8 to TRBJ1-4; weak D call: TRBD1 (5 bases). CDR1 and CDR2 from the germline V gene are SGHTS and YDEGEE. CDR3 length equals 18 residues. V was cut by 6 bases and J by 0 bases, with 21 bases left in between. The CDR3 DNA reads TGTGCCAGCACCGGGGGGACGGGAGGCTATGCAACTAATGAAAAACTGTTTTTT. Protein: CASTGGTGGYATNEKLFF. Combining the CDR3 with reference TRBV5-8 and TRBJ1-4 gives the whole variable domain EAGVTQSPTHLIKTRGQQATLRCSPISGHTSVYWYQQALGLGLQFLLWYDEGEERNRGNFPPRFSGRQFPNYSSELNVNALELEDSALYLCASTGGTGGYATNEKLFFGSGTQLSVL.

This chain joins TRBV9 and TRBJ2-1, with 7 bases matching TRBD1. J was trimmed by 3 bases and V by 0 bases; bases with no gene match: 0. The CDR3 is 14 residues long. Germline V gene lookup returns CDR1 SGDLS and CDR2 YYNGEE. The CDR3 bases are TGTGCCAGCAGCGTAGGACAGGGCTACAATGAGCAGTTCTTC. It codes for CASSVGQGYNEQFF.

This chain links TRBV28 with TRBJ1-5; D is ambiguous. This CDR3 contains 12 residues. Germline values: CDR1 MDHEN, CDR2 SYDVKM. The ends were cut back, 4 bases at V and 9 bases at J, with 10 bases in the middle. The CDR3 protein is CASSSNPRPQHF. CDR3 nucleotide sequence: TGTGCCAGCAGTTCCAACCCTAGGCCCCAGCATTTT.

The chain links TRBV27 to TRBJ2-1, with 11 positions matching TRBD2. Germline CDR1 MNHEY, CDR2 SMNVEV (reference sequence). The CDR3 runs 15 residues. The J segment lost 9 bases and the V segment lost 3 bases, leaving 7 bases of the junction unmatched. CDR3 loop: CASSLLAGGRGEQFF. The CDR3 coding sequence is TGTGCCAGCAGTTTGCTAGCGGGAGGTCGTGGTGAGCAGTTCTTC.